The 27 T cell receptor beta chains below come from one sample, sequenced in a study of blood T cell repertoires in COVID-19. Libraries were prepared by immunoSEQ multiplex PCR; TCRdb keeps only in-frame clonotypes and omits some of them. The sample lists a few hundred thousand clones, about nine tenths occurring once. Sequencing input: peripheral blood. All receptors derive from a man in his forties or fifties who had recovered from COVID-19.

This rearrangement joins TRBV29-1 to TRBJ2-4; 14 nucleotides align to TRBD2. V trimming: 6 bases; J trimming: 1 base; junction bases outside the gene matches: 8. Germline assignment: CDR1 SQVTM and CDR2 ANQGSEA. The CDR3 totals 17 residues. For the CDR3, the DNA is TGCAGCGTCCAGGGACTAGCGGGGGACTTTGCCAAAAACATTCAGTACTTC. This translates into CSVQGLAGDFAKNIQYF.

The chain recombines TRBV6-5 with TRBJ2-7; D might be TRBD1 (5 bases). Trimming took 1 base from V and 6 from J, leaving 13 bases between them. Germline V lookup: CDR1 MNHEY, CDR2 SVGAGI. The CDR3 extends over 14 amino acids. The CDR3 nucleotides read TGTGCCAGCAGTTACTTGGTCGTAGGGGCCGAGCAGTACTTC. Translated: CASSYLVVGAEQYF.

The V gene is TRBV5-1, the J gene TRBJ2-7; D possibly corresponds to TRBD1 (6 bases). This CDR3 is built from 14 residues. The germline V gene has CDR1 SGHRS and CDR2 YFSETQ. The germline V and J ends were trimmed by 3 bases and 1 base, with 11 bases remaining between them. CDR3 residues: CASSSTTGSYEQYF. The CDR3, as DNA: TGCGCCAGCAGCTCGACGACAGGATCCTACGAGCAGTACTTC.

The genes are TRBV7-7 and TRBJ2-3; the match to TRBD2 covers 11 bases. Germline lookup yields CDR1 SSHAT and CDR2 FNYEAQ (reference sequence). The trim removed 5 bases at V and 1 base at J, leaving 5 bases unmatched. CDR3 size: 16 residues. CDR3 DNA: TGTGCCAGCAGCCCCGGGACTAGCGGACGCACAGATACGCAGTATTTT. It is translated as CASSPGTSGRTDTQYF.

The chain links TRBV7-9 to TRBJ2-2; D might be TRBD1 (6 bases). The V gene lost 7 bases and the J gene lost 5 bases, with 20 bases spanning the gap. CDR1 is SEHNR and CDR2 is FQNEAQ in the germline V gene (reference sequence). The CDR3 is 16 amino acids. As DNA, the CDR3 is TGTGCCAGCATGAGATGGGGGCAGGGCTTTACCGGGGAGCTGTTTTTT. It encodes CASMRWGQGFTGELFF. The entire variable domain, with the rest obtained from reference TRBV7-9 and TRBJ2-2, is as follows: DTGVSQNPRHKITKRGQNVTFRCDPISEHNRLYWYRQTLGQGPEFLTYFQNEAQLEKSRLLSDRFSAERPKGSFSTLEIQRTEQGDSAMYLCASMRWGQGFTGELFFGEGSRLTVL.

J is TRBJ2-3 and V is TRBV24-1, with TRBD1 matching 7 bases. Germline values: CDR1 KGHDR, CDR2 SFDVKD. There are 19 residues in the CDR3. The V and J ends lost 1 base and 2 bases, in that order; junction bases with no gene match: 14. The CDR3 loop reads CATSDFRRIRDRVTDTQYF. CDR3 bases: TGTGCCACCAGTGATTTCCGGCGGATCCGAGACAGGGTCACAGATACGCAGTATTTT.

This rearrangement joins TRBV4-1 to TRBJ2-7, with D possibly being TRBD2 (6 bases). CDR1 and CDR2 (germline): MGHRA, YSYEKL. The CDR3 covers 15 residues. The V gene lost 3 bases and the J gene lost 0 bases, with 12 bases spanning the gap. In nucleotides, the CDR3 is TGCGCCAGCAGCCAGCAGGAGGGCGGCTCCTACGAGCAGTACTTC. It specifies CASSQQEGGSYEQYF.

V and J are TRBV7-2 and TRBJ1-4, with TRBD1 matching over 8 bases. This CDR3 comprises 16 residues. Germline CDR1 reads SGHTA; CDR2 reads FQGNSA. Losses at the gene ends were 2 bases for V and 3 bases for J; bases not matched to a gene: 5. The CDR3 loop is CASSLRGTGPNEKLFF. CDR3 in DNA: TGTGCCAGCAGCTTACGGGGGACAGGTCCTAATGAAAAACTGTTTTTT.

The chain recombines TRBV4-2 with TRBJ2-3; 9 nucleotides agree with TRBD2. CDR3 length equals 15 residues. Germline assignment: CDR1 LGHNA and CDR2 YNFKEQ. V was pared by 5 bases and J by 2 bases, with 5 bases of the junction left unmatched. CDR3 region: CASSFVAGDTDTQYF. The CDR3 nucleotides read TGTGCCAGCAGCTTCGTAGCGGGGGACACAGATACGCAGTATTTT.

The sample holds one count of this clone. The gene calls are TRBV27 and TRBJ1-6; D call uncertain. Trimming removed 4 bases from V and 4 bases from J, with 5 bases in between. The CDR3 runs 13 residues. Germline values: CDR1 MNHEY, CDR2 SMNVEV (reference sequence). The CDR3 DNA reads as TGTGCCAGCAGTTCGCGATATAATTCACCCCTCCACTTT. This codes for CASSSRYNSPLHF.

The CDR3 bases are TGTGCCAGCAGCCCTACTCGAAGGGGAACTCGTGACACCGGGGAGCTGTTTTTT. It is translated as CASSPTRRGTRDTGELFF. The gene calls are TRBV7-8 and TRBJ2-2; possibly TRBD1 for D (5 bases). Trimming left V 5 bases short and J 3 bases short, with 22 bases between. The CDR3 is 18 residues long. Per germline, CDR1 SGHVS and CDR2 FQNEAQ.

The gene calls are TRBV6-5 and TRBJ2-3, with 13 bases lining up with TRBD2. The germline gives CDR1 MNHEY, CDR2 SVGAGI. The V segment lost 7 bases and the J segment 7 bases; nucleotides outside the gene matches: 8. The length of the CDR3 is 15 residues. The CDR3 DNA follows: TGTGCCAGCACCAAACTAGCGGGGGGGCCTTATACGCAGTATTTT. Amino acids: CASTKLAGGPYTQYF.

The chain has TRBV30 and TRBJ2-3, with 10 bases matching TRBD2. V lost 7 bases and J lost 2; bases outside the gene matches: 9. Germline lookup yields CDR1 GTSNPN and CDR2 SVGIG (reference sequence). The CDR3 is 15 residues long. The CDR3 DNA is TGTGCCTCCACCCCGGGACTAGCGATCACAGATACGCAGTATTTT. Its translation: CASTPGLAITDTQYF.

The J gene is TRBJ2-3, the V gene TRBV15, with no clear D. CDR1 and CDR2 (germline): LNHNV, YYDKDF (reference sequence). This CDR3 contains 14 residues. V was pared by 4 bases and J by 5 bases, with 13 bases between. The CDR3 sequence is CATSTVLTGDTQYF. In DNA form, the CDR3 reads TGTGCCACCAGCACCGTCCTCACGGGAGATACGCAGTATTTT. Together with reference TRBV15 and TRBJ2-3, the CDR3 gives the full variable domain: DAMVIQNPRYQVTQFGKPVTLSCSQTLNHNVMYWYQQKSSQAPKLLFHYYDKDFNNEADTPDNFQSRRPNTSFCFLDIRSPGLGDTAMYLCATSTVLTGDTQYFGPGTRLTVL.

This rearrangement joins TRBV6-6 to TRBJ1-2; TRBD1 is a possible D gene (5 bases). In germline, CDR1 is MNHNY, CDR2 SVGAGI (reference sequence). V shed 2 bases and J shed 8 bases, with 9 bases lying between them. This CDR3 contains 12 residues. The CDR3 DNA reads TGTGCCAGCAGTTACACGCGGACAGGCTACACCTTC. Its translation: CASSYTRTGYTF.

This clone was counted a few times. The chain combines TRBV9 with TRBJ1-3; no clear D. Germline-derived CDR1 and CDR2 are SGDLS and YYNGEE. The CDR3 consists of 15 residues. Trimming took off 1 base at V and 1 base at J, with 9 bases between the two ends. The CDR3 region has the DNA TGTGCCAGCAGCGTACATGGGCAATCTGGAAACACCATATATTTT. Its protein is CASSVHGQSGNTIYF.

In its sample, this clone was seen a few times. The junction departs from germline at one end; a sequencing error may be responsible. V and J are TRBV30 and TRBJ1-6; 8 bases are a match to TRBD1. The CDR3 contains 13 residues. Germline V lookup: CDR1 GTSNPN, CDR2 SVGIG (reference sequence). CDR3 DNA sequence: TGTGCCGGGAGGACAGGGTTAAATTCACCCCTCCACTTT. As protein: CAGRTGLNSPLHF.

V usage is TRBV6-5 and J usage is TRBJ2-2; D possibly corresponds to TRBD2 (6 bases). Looked up from germline, CDR1 is MNHEY and CDR2 is SVGAGI. Trimming removed 8 bases at V and 7 bases at J, with 14 bases between. The CDR3 covers 13 residues. Written as DNA, the CDR3 is TGTGCCAGCTCCTTAAGGAGGGTCGGGGAGCTGTTTTTT. As protein: CASSLRRVGELFF.

V gene TRBV3-1 (or the pseudogene TRBV3-2) combines with J gene TRBJ2-7; maybe TRBD2 (6 bases). The CDR3 runs to 15 residues. CDR1 is LGHDT, CDR2 YNNKEL, per germline (reference sequence). V lost 4 bases and J 3 bases, leaving 16 bases between the germline ends. The CDR3 is CASSPAGGGYYEQYF. The DNA for the CDR3 is TGTGCCAGCAGCCCAGCGGGTGGGGGATACTACGAGCAGTACTTC.

This chain connects TRBV9 to TRBJ2-7; the D gene is possibly TRBD2 (6 bases). V was pared by 4 bases and J by 1 base, with 12 bases between. Per germline, CDR1 SGDLS and CDR2 YYNGEE. CDR3 length equals 14 residues. CDR3 coding DNA: TGTGCCAGCAGCCCCAGGGACTTATCCTACGAGCAGTACTTC. It encodes CASSPRDLSYEQYF.

This chain uses TRBV5-5 with TRBJ1-2; possible D gene TRBD1, 6 bases. V shed 4 bases and J shed 8 bases, with 18 bases lying between them. The germline CDR1 and CDR2 sequences are SGHKS and YYEKEE (reference sequence). The CDR3 length is 14 residues. CDR3 sequence reads: CASSAPGHSQGYTF. The CDR3 coding sequence is TGTGCCAGCAGCGCTCCGGGACACTCGCAGGGCTACACCTTC. Full variable domain (remainder filled in from reference TRBV5-5 and TRBJ1-2): DAGVTQSPTHLIKTRGQQVTLRCSPISGHKSVSWYQQVLGQGPQFIFQYYEKEERGRGNFPDRFSARQFPNYSSELNVNALLLGDSALYLCASSAPGHSQGYTFGSGTRLTVV.

The rearrangement joins TRBV7-8 to TRBJ1-2; a possible D gene is TRBD1 (5 bases). Looked up from germline, CDR1 is SGHVS and CDR2 is FQNEAQ. The CDR3 runs to 15 residues. V was cut by 7 bases and J by 7 bases, with 22 bases left in between. This CDR3 reads CASTVEVGGAPGYTF. CDR3 bases: TGTGCCAGCACCGTAGAGGTTGGCGGGGCCCCTGGCTACACCTTC.

Only a few counts were recorded for this clone. The chain recombines TRBV7-2 with TRBJ2-1, with D perhaps matching TRBD2 (5 bases). Trimming pared 1 base from V and 0 bases from J, leaving 10 bases between. CDR1 SGHTA and CDR2 FQGNSA come from the germline V gene. This CDR3 is built from 16 residues. In nucleotides, the CDR3 is TGTGCCAGCAGCTTAGGGAGGCCAAGCTCCTACAATGAGCAGTTCTTC. Protein product: CASSLGRPSSYNEQFF.

The CDR3 DNA reads TGTGCCAGCAGTTTACTGGGACTAGCGGGAGTAGAAGAGACCCAGTACTTC. Translating gives CASSLLGLAGVEETQYF. V gene TRBV5-4 combines with J gene TRBJ2-5; 14 nucleotides agree with TRBD2. The CDR3 contains 17 residues. The germline CDR1 and CDR2 sequences are SGHNT and YYREEE (reference sequence). The V gene end was trimmed by 5 bases and the J gene end by 3 bases; junction bases not matched to a gene: 9.

The genes are TRBV7-9 and TRBJ1-2, with TRBD1 matching 7 bases. With 1 base clipped from V and 4 bases from J, the junction kept 9 bases outside the gene matches. From germline, CDR1 is SEHNR and CDR2 FQNEAQ (reference sequence). This CDR3 region has 16 residues. CDR3 region: CASSLVNRGPLYGYTF. For the CDR3, the DNA is TGTGCCAGCAGCTTAGTTAACAGGGGCCCCCTCTATGGCTACACCTTC.

This chain joins TRBV24-1 and TRBJ2-7; TRBD2 is a possible D gene (6 bases). There are 17 residues in the CDR3. Germline V lookup: CDR1 KGHDR, CDR2 SFDVKD. V gave up 3 bases and J gave up 2 bases, with 19 bases separating them. CDR3 amino acids: CATSDTIGTLGAYEQYF. The CDR3 bases are TGTGCCACCAGTGATACAATCGGGACTCTCGGCGCCTACGAGCAGTACTTC.

This chain joins TRBV5-8 and TRBJ1-1; D gene unclear. Trimming removed 0 bases from V and 6 bases from J, with 9 bases in between. CDR3 length: 13 amino acids. CDR1 and CDR2 from the germline V gene are SGHTS and YDEGEE. The CDR3 DNA follows: TGTGCCAGCAGCTTGGAGTGGCGGGCTGAAGCTTTCTTT. The encoded protein is CASSLEWRAEAFF.